This T cell receptor beta chain was obtained from a study of spatial heterogeneity in lung cancer. Study-wide results and limits: Tumor mutation counts were tracked by expanded intratumoral alpha and beta TCR counts.

The time point is: sample taken at primary tumor resection. Whole RNA from tumor, nontumor lung or frozen PBMC was sequenced unsorted. This clonotype is termed large. Its specificity is not known. Unmatched junction bases numbered 10, after V lost 0 bases and J lost 3 bases. This CDR3 has 17 residues. Germline CDR1 DFQATT, CDR2 SNEGSKA (reference sequence). Individually, TCR cDNA molecules were each labelled with a unique molecular identifier. MiXCR, run by TCRdb on the 5' RACE reads, gives a single entry per CDR3 protein. The sample yields some 850 distinct CDR3 sequences, 30% to 40% seen once. This specimen consisted of lung tumor tissue, obtained at surgery. The rearrangement links TRBV20-1 to TRBJ2-3; 9 bases align to TRBD1. This receptor was obtained from a male donor with early-stage non-small cell lung cancer. Here the CDR3 reads CSARESRDRVVTDTQYF. CDR3 bases: TGCAGTGCTAGAGAGTCCAGGGACAGGGTTGTAACAGATACGCAGTATTTT.